Given below is one T cell receptor beta chain in context. Its target is not known. The data originate from a study of T cells after yellow fever vaccination. General observations from the study: Peak timing came faster in the weaker secondary response, day 5 versus 15. Clonotypes found in both CD4 and CD8 compartments made up a small share. Among primary-vaccination clones, most reappeared after the booster, at roughly 96% for CD4 and approximately 88% for CD8.

The germline gives CDR1 LNHNV, CDR2 YYDKDF (reference sequence). Trimming removed 6 bases from V and 3 bases from J; junction bases left unmatched: 5. This CDR3 comprises 14 residues. MiXCR, run by TCRdb on the 5' RACE reads, gives a single entry per CDR3 protein. The data contain some 390,000 distinct CDR3 sequences, under 7.5% of them singletons. This receptor was taken from a young man who received the YFV17D yellow fever vaccine. The specimen comprised PBMCs, sampled 5 days after the yellow fever booster vaccination. The chain uses TRBV15 and TRBJ2-1, with TRBD2 matching 7 bases. The CDR3 loop reads CATRERELYNEQFF. Written as DNA, the CDR3 is TGTGCCACCAGGGAGCGGGAACTCTACAATGAGCAGTTCTTC.